This TCR beta chain was documented in a study of cytomegalovirus exposure and HLA in healthy donors. Study overall: Out of several hundred genotyped donors, approximately 84% belonged to the Caucasian-associated ancestry cluster. Regarding the study as a whole: Association with HLA alleles at 0.05 false discovery rate was found for 17,000 or so TCR beta sequences in a later analysis. A later analysis revealed that TCR association rates differed between HLA loci, peaking at DRB1 and bottoming out at HLA-C.

The CDR3 covers 14 residues. The germline V gene encodes CDR1 SNHLY and CDR2 FYNNEI. Deletions cut 4 bases from V and 2 bases from J, with 11 bases between. At sampling all donors were nominally healthy, likely with unrecorded immune exposures. This PCR relied on a set of 60 Vbeta primers and 13 Jbeta primers. The method was immunoSEQ multiplex PCR; TCRdb's version includes in-frame clones alone and lacks a portion of them. Of over 120,000 clones in the sample, over 65% are singletons; the top ten hold roughly 2.9%. In the case of this clone: The target antigen is unknown.

V usage is TRBV2 and J usage is TRBJ1-1; D might be TRBD1 (6 bases). The source material was PBMCs. This clonotype was obtained from a female donor in good health and CMV-seronegative. CDR3 residues: CASSVEGVNTEAFF. The CDR3 DNA sequence: TGTGCCAGCAGTGTCGAGGGGGTTAACACTGAAGCTTTCTTT.